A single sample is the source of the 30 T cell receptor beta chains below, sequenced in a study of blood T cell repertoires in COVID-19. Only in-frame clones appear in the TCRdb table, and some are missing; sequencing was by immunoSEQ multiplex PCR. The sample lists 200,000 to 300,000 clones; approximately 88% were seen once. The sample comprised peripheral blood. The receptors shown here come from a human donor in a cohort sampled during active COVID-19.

Written as DNA, the CDR3 is TGTGCCAGCAGTGCCCGACAGGGGGCGCGAGGCTACACCTTC. This translates into CASSARQGARGYTF. This chain connects TRBV27 to TRBJ1-2; the match to TRBD1 covers 10 bases. Germline V gene sequence: CDR1 MNHEY, CDR2 SMNVEV (reference sequence). The CDR3 extends over 14 amino acids. The V segment lost 5 bases and the J segment 8 bases; nucleotides outside the gene matches: 8.

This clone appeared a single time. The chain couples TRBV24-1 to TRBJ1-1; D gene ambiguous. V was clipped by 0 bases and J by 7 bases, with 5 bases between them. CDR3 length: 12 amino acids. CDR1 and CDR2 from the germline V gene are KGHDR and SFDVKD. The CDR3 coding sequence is TGTGCCACCAGTGATTTGGGCAGTGAAGCTTTCTTT. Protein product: CATSDLGSEAFF.

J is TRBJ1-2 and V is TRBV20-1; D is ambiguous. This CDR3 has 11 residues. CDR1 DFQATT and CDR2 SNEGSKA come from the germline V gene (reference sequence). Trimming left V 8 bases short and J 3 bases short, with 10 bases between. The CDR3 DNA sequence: TGCAGTCCCTCCGAGGACTATGGCTACACCTTC. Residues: CSPSEDYGYTF.

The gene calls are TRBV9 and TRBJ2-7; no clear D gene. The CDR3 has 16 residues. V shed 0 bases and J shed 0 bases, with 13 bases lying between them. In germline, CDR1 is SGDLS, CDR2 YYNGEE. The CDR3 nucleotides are TGTGCCAGCAGCGTAGGAGCTAACCCCTACTCCTACGAGCAGTACTTC. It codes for CASSVGANPYSYEQYF. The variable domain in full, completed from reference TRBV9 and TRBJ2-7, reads DSGVTQTPKHLITATGQRVTLRCSPRSGDLSVYWYQQSLDQGLQFLIQYYNGEERAKGNILERFSAQQFPDLHSELNLSSLELGDSALYFCASSVGANPYSYEQYFGPGTRLTVT.

The CDR3 bases are TGTGCCATCAGTGATACAGGGGGGCTCGCCTACGAGCAGTACTTC. It yields the protein CAISDTGGLAYEQYF. This sequence joins TRBV10-3 and TRBJ2-7, with 8 positions matching TRBD1. The CDR3 is 15 residues long. V shed 3 bases, J shed 2 bases, and the junction held 6 bases outside the gene matches. Germline V lookup: CDR1 ENHRY, CDR2 SYGVKD.

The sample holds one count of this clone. The CDR3 protein is CAWTPPMNTEAFF. For the CDR3, the DNA is TGTGCCTGGACCCCCCCCATGAACACTGAAGCTTTCTTT. J is TRBJ1-1 and V is TRBV30; D gene ambiguous. V dropped 4 bases and J dropped 0 bases, with 9 bases sitting between them. Germline V gene data show CDR1 as GTSNPN and CDR2 as SVGIG (reference sequence). The CDR3 is made up of 13 amino acids. The full variable domain, its missing parts supplied by reference TRBV30 and TRBJ1-1, is SQTIHQWPATLVQPVGSPLSLECTVEGTSNPNLYWYRQAAGRGLQLLFYSVGIGQISSEVPQNLSASRPQDRQFILSSKKLLLSDSGFYLCAWTPPMNTEAFFGQGTRLTVV.

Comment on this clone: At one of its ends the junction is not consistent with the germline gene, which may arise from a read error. The CDR3 nucleotides are TGTGCCTGGAGTGTAGCGGCATTCCGGGACTTC. Protein: CAWSVAAFRDF. This chain links TRBV30 with TRBJ2-7; tentative D call: TRBD2 (5 bases). Germline CDR1 reads GTSNPN; CDR2 reads SVGIG (reference sequence). This CDR3 region has 11 residues.

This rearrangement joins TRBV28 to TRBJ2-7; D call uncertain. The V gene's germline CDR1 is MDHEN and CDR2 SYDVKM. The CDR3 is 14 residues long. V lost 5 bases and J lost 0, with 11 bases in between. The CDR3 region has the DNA TGTGCCAGCAGTGTGGCCGAAAGCTCCTACGAGCAGTACTTC. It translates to CASSVAESSYEQYF.

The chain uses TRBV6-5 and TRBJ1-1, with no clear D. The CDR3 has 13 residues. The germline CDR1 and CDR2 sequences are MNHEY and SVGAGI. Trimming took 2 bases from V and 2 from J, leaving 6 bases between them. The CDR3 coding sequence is TGTGCCAGCAGTTACATAGAAAACACTGAAGCTTTCTTT. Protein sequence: CASSYIENTEAFF.

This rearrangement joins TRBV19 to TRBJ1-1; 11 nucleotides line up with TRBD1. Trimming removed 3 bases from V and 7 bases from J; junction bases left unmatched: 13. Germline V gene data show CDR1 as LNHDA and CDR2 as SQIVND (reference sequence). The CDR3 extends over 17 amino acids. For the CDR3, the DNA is TGTGCCAGTAGTATCTCATTGTGGGACAGGGGGACCCATGAAGCTTTCTTT. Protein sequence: CASSISLWDRGTHEAFF.

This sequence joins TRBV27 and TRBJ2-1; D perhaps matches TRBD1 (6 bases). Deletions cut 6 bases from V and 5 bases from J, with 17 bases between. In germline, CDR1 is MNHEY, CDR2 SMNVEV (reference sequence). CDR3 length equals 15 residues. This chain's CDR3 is CASSPDSPNNNEQFF. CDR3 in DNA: TGTGCCAGCAGCCCGGACAGCCCCAATAACAATGAGCAGTTCTTC.

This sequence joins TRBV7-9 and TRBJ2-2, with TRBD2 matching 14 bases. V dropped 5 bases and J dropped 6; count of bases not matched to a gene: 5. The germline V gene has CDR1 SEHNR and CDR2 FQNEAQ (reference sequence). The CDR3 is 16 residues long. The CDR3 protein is CASSRLAGGPPGELFF. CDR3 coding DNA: TGTGCCAGCAGCCGACTAGCGGGGGGGCCGCCCGGGGAGCTGTTTTTT.

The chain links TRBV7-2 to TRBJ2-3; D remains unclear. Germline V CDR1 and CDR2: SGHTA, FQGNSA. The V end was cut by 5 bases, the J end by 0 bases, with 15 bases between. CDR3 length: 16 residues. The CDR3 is CASSRALLPSTDTQYF. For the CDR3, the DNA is TGTGCCAGCAGCCGCGCCCTTTTACCTAGCACAGATACGCAGTATTTT.

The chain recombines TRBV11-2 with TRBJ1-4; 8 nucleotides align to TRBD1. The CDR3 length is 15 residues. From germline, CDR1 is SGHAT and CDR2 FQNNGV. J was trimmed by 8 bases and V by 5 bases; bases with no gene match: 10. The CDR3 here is CASSRGRQGIEKLFF. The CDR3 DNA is TGTGCCAGCAGCCGGGGCAGACAGGGGATCGAAAAACTGTTTTTT.

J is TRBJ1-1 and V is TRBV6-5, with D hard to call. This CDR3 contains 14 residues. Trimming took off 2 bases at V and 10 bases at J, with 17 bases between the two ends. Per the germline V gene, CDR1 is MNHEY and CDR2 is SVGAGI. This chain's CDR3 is CASSYGIGRDIAFF. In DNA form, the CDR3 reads TGTGCCAGCAGTTACGGCATTGGGCGGGATATAGCTTTCTTT.

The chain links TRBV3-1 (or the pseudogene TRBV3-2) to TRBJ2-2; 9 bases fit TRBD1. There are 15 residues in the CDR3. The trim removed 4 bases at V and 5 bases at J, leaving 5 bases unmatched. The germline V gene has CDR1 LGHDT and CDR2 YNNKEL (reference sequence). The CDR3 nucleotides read TGTGCCAGCAGCCGAACAGGGGGCAGTACCGGGGAGCTGTTTTTT. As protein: CASSRTGGSTGELFF.

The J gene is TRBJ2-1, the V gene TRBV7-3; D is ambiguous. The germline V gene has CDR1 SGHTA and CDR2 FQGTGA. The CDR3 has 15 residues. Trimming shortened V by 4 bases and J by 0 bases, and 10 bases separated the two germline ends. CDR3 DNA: TGTGCCAGCAGCTATAGCCAGAGCTCCTACAATGAGCAGTTCTTC. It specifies CASSYSQSSYNEQFF.

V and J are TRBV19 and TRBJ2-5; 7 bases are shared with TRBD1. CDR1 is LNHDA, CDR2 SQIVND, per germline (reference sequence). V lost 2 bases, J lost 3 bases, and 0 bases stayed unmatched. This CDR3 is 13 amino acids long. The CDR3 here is CASSIQGEETQYF. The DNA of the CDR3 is TGTGCCAGTAGTATACAGGGGGAAGAGACCCAGTACTTC. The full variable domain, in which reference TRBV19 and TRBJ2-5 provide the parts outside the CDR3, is DGGITQSPKYLFRKEGQNVTLSCEQNLNHDAMYWYRQDPGQGLRLIYYSQIVNDFQKGDIAEGYSVSREKKESFPLTVTSAQKNPTAFYLCASSIQGEETQYFGPGTRLLVL.

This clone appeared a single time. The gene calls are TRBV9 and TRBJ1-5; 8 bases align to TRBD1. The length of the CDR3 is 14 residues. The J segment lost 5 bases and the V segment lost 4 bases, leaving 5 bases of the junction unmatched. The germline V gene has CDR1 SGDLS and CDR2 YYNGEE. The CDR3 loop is CASSPGQAHQPQHF. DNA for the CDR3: TGTGCCAGCAGCCCGGGACAGGCCCATCAGCCCCAGCATTTT.

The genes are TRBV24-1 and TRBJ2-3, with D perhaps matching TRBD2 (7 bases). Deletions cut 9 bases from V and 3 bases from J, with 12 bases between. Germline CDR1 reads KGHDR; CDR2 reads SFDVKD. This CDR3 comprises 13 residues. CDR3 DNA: TGTGCCACCGGAGGGGGGGGGACAGATACGCAGTATTTT. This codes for CATGGGGTDTQYF.

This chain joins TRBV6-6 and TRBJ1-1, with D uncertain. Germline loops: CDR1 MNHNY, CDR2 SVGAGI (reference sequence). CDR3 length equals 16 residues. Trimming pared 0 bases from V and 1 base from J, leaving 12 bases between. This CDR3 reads CASSYSGGSGNTEAFF. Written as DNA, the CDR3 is TGTGCCAGCAGTTACTCCGGAGGGTCGGGGAACACTGAAGCTTTCTTT.

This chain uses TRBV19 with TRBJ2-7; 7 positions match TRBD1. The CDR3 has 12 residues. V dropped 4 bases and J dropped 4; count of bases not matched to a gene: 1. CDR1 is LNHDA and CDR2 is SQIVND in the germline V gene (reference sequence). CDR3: CASSKQGYEQYF. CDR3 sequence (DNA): TGTGCCAGTAGTAAACAGGGGTACGAGCAGTACTTC.

The CDR3: CASSLDPGNNSPLHF. The DNA for the CDR3 is TGTGCCAGCAGCTTAGATCCGGGAAATAATTCACCCCTCCACTTT. The genes are TRBV7-8 and TRBJ1-6; D gene uncertain. This CDR3 region has 15 residues. The ends were cut back, 1 base at V and 5 bases at J, with 9 bases in the middle. Germline assignment: CDR1 SGHVS and CDR2 FQNEAQ. The variable domain in full, with the rest retrieved from reference TRBV7-8 and TRBJ1-6, is GAGVSQSPRYKVAKRGQDVALRCDPISGHVSLFWYQQALGQGPEFLTYFQNEAQLDKSGLPSDRFFAERPEGSVSTLKIQRTQQEDSAVYLCASSLDPGNNSPLHFGNGTRLTVT.

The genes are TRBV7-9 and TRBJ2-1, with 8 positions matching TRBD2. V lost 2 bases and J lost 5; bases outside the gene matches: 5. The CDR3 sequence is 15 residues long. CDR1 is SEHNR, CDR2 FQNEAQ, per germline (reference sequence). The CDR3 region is CASSLTGGIHNEQFF. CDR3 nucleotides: TGTGCCAGCAGCTTAACGGGGGGGATACACAATGAGCAGTTCTTC.

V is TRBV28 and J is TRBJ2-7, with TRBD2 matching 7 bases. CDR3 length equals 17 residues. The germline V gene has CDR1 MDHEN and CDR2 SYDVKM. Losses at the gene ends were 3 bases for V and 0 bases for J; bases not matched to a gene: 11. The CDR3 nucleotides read TGTGCCAGCAGTTTGGTAGGCGGGGGACCGAGCTCCTACGAGCAGTACTTC. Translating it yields CASSLVGGGPSSYEQYF. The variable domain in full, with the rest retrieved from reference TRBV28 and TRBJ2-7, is DVKVTQSSRYLVKRTGEKVFLECVQDMDHENMFWYRQDPGLGLRLIYFSYDVKMKEKGDIPEGYSVSREKKERFSLILESASTNQTSMYLCASSLVGGGPSSYEQYFGPGTRLTVT.

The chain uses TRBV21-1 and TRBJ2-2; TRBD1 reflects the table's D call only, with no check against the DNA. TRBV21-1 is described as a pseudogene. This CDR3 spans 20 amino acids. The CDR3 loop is CASNLSKPPGTGGNTGELFF. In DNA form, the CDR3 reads TGTGCCAGCAACTTATCCAAACCCCCCGGGACAGGGGGTAACACCGGGGAGCTGTTTTTT.

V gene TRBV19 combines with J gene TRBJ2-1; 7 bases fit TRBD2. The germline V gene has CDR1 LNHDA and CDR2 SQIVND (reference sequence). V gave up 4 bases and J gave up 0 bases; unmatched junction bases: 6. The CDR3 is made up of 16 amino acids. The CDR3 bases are TGTGCCAGTAGTACGCTGGGGGGGAACTCCTACAATGAGCAGTTCTTC. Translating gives CASSTLGGNSYNEQFF.

The CDR3 nucleotides are TGTGCCAGTAGTTCCCAGACCGCCGGGGACACTGAAGCTTTCTTT. It encodes CASSSQTAGDTEAFF. The rearrangement uses TRBV19 and TRBJ1-1; D is uncertain. The ends were cut back, 5 bases at V and 3 bases at J, with 16 bases in the middle. Looked up from germline, CDR1 is LNHDA and CDR2 is SQIVND (reference sequence). The CDR3 covers 15 residues.

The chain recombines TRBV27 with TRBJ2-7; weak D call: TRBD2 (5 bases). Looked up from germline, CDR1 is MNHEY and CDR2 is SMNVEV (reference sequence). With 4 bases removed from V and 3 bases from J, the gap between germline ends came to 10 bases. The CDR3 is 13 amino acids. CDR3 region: CASSWTLGYEQYF. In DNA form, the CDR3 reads TGTGCCAGCAGTTGGACTCTAGGCTACGAGCAGTACTTC.

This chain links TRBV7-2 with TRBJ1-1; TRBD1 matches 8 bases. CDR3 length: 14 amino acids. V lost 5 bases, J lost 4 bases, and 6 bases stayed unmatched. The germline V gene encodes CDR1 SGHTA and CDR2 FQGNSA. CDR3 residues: CASSRTGMPTEAFF. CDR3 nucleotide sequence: TGTGCCAGCAGCCGGACAGGGATGCCCACTGAAGCTTTCTTT. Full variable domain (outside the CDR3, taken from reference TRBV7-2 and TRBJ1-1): GAGVSQSPSNKVTEKGKDVELRCDPISGHTALYWYRQSLGQGLEFLIYFQGNSAPDKSGLPSDRFSAERTGGSVSTLTIQRTQQEDSAVYLCASSRTGMPTEAFFGQGTRLTVV.